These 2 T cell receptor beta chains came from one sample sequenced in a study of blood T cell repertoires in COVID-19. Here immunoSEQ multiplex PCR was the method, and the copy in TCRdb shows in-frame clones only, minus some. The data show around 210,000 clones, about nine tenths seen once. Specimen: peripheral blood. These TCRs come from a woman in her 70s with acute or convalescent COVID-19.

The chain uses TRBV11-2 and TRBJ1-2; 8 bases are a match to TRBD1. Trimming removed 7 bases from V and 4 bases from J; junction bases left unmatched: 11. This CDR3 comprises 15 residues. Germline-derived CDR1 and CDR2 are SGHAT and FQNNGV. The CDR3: CASTTLTGESYGYTF. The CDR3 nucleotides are TGTGCCAGCACTACACTGACAGGGGAATCCTATGGCTACACCTTC.

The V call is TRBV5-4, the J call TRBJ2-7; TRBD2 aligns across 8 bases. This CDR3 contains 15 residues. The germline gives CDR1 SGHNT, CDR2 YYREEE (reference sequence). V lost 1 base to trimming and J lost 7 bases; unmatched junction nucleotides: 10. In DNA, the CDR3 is TGTGCCAGCAGCTTGTTTCAGGAGGCGGGGGGAGAGCAGTACTTC. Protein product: CASSLFQEAGGEQYF. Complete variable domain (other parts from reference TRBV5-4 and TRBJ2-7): ETGVTQSPTHLIKTRGQQVTLRCSSQSGHNTVSWYQQALGQGPQFIFQYYREEENGRGNFPPRFSGLQFPNYSSELNVNALELDDSALYLCASSLFQEAGGEQYFGPGTRLTVT.